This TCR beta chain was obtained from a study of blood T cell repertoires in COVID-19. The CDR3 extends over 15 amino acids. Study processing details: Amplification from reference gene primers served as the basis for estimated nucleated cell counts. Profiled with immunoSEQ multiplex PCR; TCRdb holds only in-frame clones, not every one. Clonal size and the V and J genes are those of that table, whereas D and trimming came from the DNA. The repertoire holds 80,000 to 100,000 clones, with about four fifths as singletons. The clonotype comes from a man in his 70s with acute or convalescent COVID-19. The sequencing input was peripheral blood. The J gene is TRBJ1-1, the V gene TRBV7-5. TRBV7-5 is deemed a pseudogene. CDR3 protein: CARSLVELRDTEAFF. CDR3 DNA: TGTGCCAGAAGCTTAGTGGAGCTCCGGGACACTGAAGCTTTCTTT.